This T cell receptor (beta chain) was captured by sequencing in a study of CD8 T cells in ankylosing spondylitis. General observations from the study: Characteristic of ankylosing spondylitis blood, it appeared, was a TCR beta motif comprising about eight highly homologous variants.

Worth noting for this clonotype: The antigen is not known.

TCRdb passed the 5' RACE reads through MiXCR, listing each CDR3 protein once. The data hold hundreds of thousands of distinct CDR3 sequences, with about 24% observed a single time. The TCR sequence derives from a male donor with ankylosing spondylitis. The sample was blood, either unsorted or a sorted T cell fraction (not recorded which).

The CDR3 sequence is CASSQDYGGVSGNTIYF. In DNA form, the CDR3 reads TGTGCCAGCAGCCAAGATTATGGCGGGGTCTCTGGAAACACCATATATTTT. The chain is built from TRBV4-2 and TRBJ1-3; D is unclear. CDR1 is LGHNA, CDR2 YNFKEQ, per germline. V dropped 0 bases and J dropped 0 bases, with 12 bases sitting between them. CDR3 length: 17 residues.